Shown below are 25 T cell receptor beta chains from a single sample sequenced in a study of cytomegalovirus exposure and HLA in healthy donors. Here immunoSEQ multiplex PCR was the method, and the copy in TCRdb shows in-frame clones only, minus some. The sample has a few hundred thousand clones, around 87% seen once. The sequencing sample was made of PBMCs. The receptors come from a woman aged 18-30 years in good health and CMV-seronegative.

This chain links TRBV5-1 with TRBJ2-3, with 10 bases that match TRBD2. The CDR3 runs to 15 residues. CDR1 SGHRS and CDR2 YFSETQ come from the germline V gene. V shed 3 bases, J shed 2 bases, and the junction held 3 bases outside the gene matches. CDR3 DNA sequence: TGCGCCAGCAGCTCTAGCGGGGGATCCACAGATACGCAGTATTTT. It codes for CASSSSGGSTDTQYF.

A single count supports this clone. The chain couples TRBV11-3 to TRBJ2-1, with unresolved D. There are 14 residues in the CDR3. Per germline, CDR1 SGHNT and CDR2 YENEEA. Trimming cost V 3 bases and J 1 base, with 7 bases left between them. The CDR3 loop is CASSLGTSYNEQFF. The DNA of the CDR3 is TGTGCCAGCAGCTTGGGCACTTCCTACAATGAGCAGTTCTTC.

The rearrangement joins TRBV6-5 to TRBJ2-4; tentatively, D is TRBD2 (6 bases). Looked up from germline, CDR1 is MNHEY and CDR2 is SVGAGI. Between the trimmed V and J ends, which lost 2 bases and 7 bases, there was a span of 18 bases. The CDR3 is 16 amino acids. The CDR3 DNA reads as TGTGCCAGCAGTTACGTGGCTAGCGAATATCGGAACATTCAGTACTTC. It yields the protein CASSYVASEYRNIQYF.

This clone was observed a single time. The gene calls are TRBV27 and TRBJ2-3; perhaps TRBD1 as D (5 bases). V was pared by 6 bases and J by 0 bases, with 13 bases between. Germline CDR1 reads MNHEY; CDR2 reads SMNVEV (reference sequence). The CDR3 is made up of 15 amino acids. The CDR3 DNA follows: TGTGCCAGCAGGACCCTGGGGCCTAGCACAGATACGCAGTATTTT. Encoded protein: CASRTLGPSTDTQYF.

The CDR3 nucleotides read TGCGCCAGCAGCTTTACCGGGGGGACCTACAATGAGCAGTTCTTC. It encodes CASSFTGGTYNEQFF. This rearrangement joins TRBV5-1 to TRBJ2-1, with 7 bases identical to TRBD2. Per germline, CDR1 SGHRS and CDR2 YFSETQ. V lost 2 bases, J lost 2 bases, and 4 bases stayed unmatched. The CDR3 loop spans 15 amino acids.

The chain employs TRBV7-8 and TRBJ1-5; 8 bases match TRBD1. V lost 0 bases and J lost 6; bases outside the gene matches: 10. This CDR3 region has 17 residues. The germline V gene encodes CDR1 SGHVS and CDR2 FQNEAQ. CDR3 sequence reads: CASSLALGQGAGQPQHF. For the CDR3, the DNA is TGTGCCAGCAGCTTAGCATTGGGGCAGGGGGCAGGTCAGCCCCAGCATTTT.

The J gene is TRBJ1-5, the V gene TRBV28; no clear D gene. Looked up from germline, CDR1 is MDHEN and CDR2 is SYDVKM. This CDR3 is 15 amino acids long. V lost 2 bases, J lost 1 base, and 9 bases lay in between. The CDR3 is CASSLESGSNQPQHF. DNA for the CDR3: TGTGCCAGCAGTTTAGAATCAGGAAGCAATCAGCCCCAGCATTTT.

V gene TRBV29-1 combines with J gene TRBJ2-5; 8 positions match TRBD2. The CDR3 length is 14 residues. Germline loops: CDR1 SQVTM, CDR2 ANQGSEA. V lost 6 bases, J lost 3 bases, and 9 bases stayed unmatched. The DNA of the CDR3 is TGCAGCGTCGCCCCCGGGAGGGCTAAAGAGACCCAGTACTTC. Protein sequence: CSVAPGRAKETQYF.

This sequence joins TRBV5-1 and TRBJ1-2, with D uncertain. From germline, CDR1 is SGHRS and CDR2 YFSETQ. The V and J ends lost 0 bases and 5 bases respectively, with 11 bases between them. The CDR3 contains 14 residues. The CDR3 DNA follows: TGCGCCAGCAGCTTGGTTCCCCTAAGTTATGGCTACACCTTC. Residues: CASSLVPLSYGYTF.

V gene TRBV27 combines with J gene TRBJ1-6; TRBD1 matches 8 bases. Germline V gene lookup returns CDR1 MNHEY and CDR2 SMNVEV (reference sequence). V lost 7 bases, J lost 15 bases, and 11 bases stayed unmatched. The CDR3 spans 13 residues. This chain's CDR3 is CASTDRVGEYLHF. Written as DNA, the CDR3 is TGTGCCAGCACGGACAGGGTGGGGGAATACCTCCACTTT.

The CDR3 nucleotides are TGTGCCAGCAGCCTGTTGGGCAACACAGATACGCAGTATTTT. This sequence encodes CASSLLGNTDTQYF. The V gene is TRBV7-3, the J gene TRBJ2-3; D gene ambiguous. Germline CDR1 reads SGHTA; CDR2 reads FQGTGA. V lost 5 bases, J lost 2 bases, and 11 bases lay in between. CDR3 length: 14 amino acids.

The rearrangement uses TRBV15 and TRBJ2-1; 8 bases are shared with TRBD2. V was clipped by 8 bases and J by 9 bases; unmatched bases: 12. Looked up from germline, CDR1 is LNHNV and CDR2 is YYDKDF (reference sequence). CDR3 length equals 14 residues. The chain's CDR3 is CATGPTGGLGEQFF. In DNA, the CDR3 is TGTGCCACCGGTCCCACGGGAGGGTTGGGTGAGCAGTTCTTC. The variable domain in full, with the rest retrieved from reference TRBV15 and TRBJ2-1, is DAMVIQNPRYQVTQFGKPVTLSCSQTLNHNVMYWYQQKSSQAPKLLFHYYDKDFNNEADTPDNFQSRRPNTSFCFLDIRSPGLGDTAMYLCATGPTGGLGEQFFGPGTRLTVL.

The rearrangement links TRBV7-8 to TRBJ2-7; 7 bases agree with TRBD2. V trimming: 0 bases; J trimming: 6 bases; junction bases outside the gene matches: 8. The germline CDR1 and CDR2 sequences are SGHVS and FQNEAQ. This CDR3 is 15 amino acids long. The CDR3 loop reads CASSLALGGFPEQYF. The CDR3 DNA follows: TGTGCCAGCAGCTTAGCTCTCGGGGGGTTCCCCGAGCAGTACTTC. Full variable domain (outside the CDR3, taken from reference TRBV7-8 and TRBJ2-7): GAGVSQSPRYKVAKRGQDVALRCDPISGHVSLFWYQQALGQGPEFLTYFQNEAQLDKSGLPSDRFFAERPEGSVSTLKIQRTQQEDSAVYLCASSLALGGFPEQYFGPGTRLTVT.

The chain combines TRBV28 with TRBJ2-7, with TRBD1 matching over 8 bases. The ends lost 4 bases at V and 4 bases at J; junction bases unmatched: 6. CDR3 length: 14 amino acids. Germline loops: CDR1 MDHEN, CDR2 SYDVKM. CDR3 nucleotide sequence: TGTGCCAGCAGTTCAGGGGGCCCATCTTACGAGCAGTACGTC. It yields the protein CASSSGGPSYEQYV.

The rearrangement joins TRBV4-1 to TRBJ1-5; TRBD1 might be the D (5 bases). V dropped 1 base and J dropped 5 bases, with 18 bases sitting between them. The CDR3 has 17 amino acids. Germline CDR1 is MGHRA and CDR2 is YSYEKL. CDR3 DNA sequence: TGCGCCAGCAGCCAAGTAGGGAGGGGTGGGGGTGATCAGCCCCAGCATTTT. It yields the protein CASSQVGRGGGDQPQHF.

The chain has TRBV6-5 and TRBJ2-3; D unresolved. Trimming took 0 bases from V and 7 from J, leaving 11 bases between them. The length of the CDR3 is 14 residues. Germline values: CDR1 MNHEY, CDR2 SVGAGI. The CDR3 DNA reads TGTGCCAGCAGTTACTCGTTATCCGGTTATACGCAGTATTTT. Amino acid sequence: CASSYSLSGYTQYF.

This clone was observed a handful of times. The chain combines TRBV6-5 with TRBJ2-3; 8 bases line up with TRBD2. The CDR3 runs 13 residues. J lost 4 bases, V lost 8 bases, and 5 bases had no gene match. Germline CDR1 and CDR2: MNHEY and SVGAGI. The CDR3 sequence: CASGSGGADTQYF. The CDR3 DNA is TGTGCCAGCGGATCGGGGGGGGCAGATACGCAGTATTTT.

This rearrangement joins TRBV5-1 to TRBJ1-4; 7 bases are a match to TRBD1. Per the germline V gene, CDR1 is SGHRS and CDR2 is YFSETQ. The CDR3 is 14 residues long. The J segment lost 5 bases and the V segment lost 5 bases, leaving 6 bases of the junction unmatched. In nucleotides, the CDR3 is TGCGCCAGCAGTCCCGGGACAGCAAATGAAAAACTGTTTTTT. Translation gives CASSPGTANEKLFF.

This rearrangement joins TRBV9 to TRBJ1-3, with 8 bases identical to TRBD1. Germline V CDR1 and CDR2: SGDLS, YYNGEE. The CDR3 totals 16 residues. V trimming: 0 bases; J trimming: 2 bases; junction bases outside the gene matches: 4. Here the CDR3 reads CASSVAGGLTGNTIYF. CDR3 nucleotides: TGTGCCAGCAGCGTAGCAGGGGGCCTAACTGGAAACACCATATATTTT.

The chain links TRBV28 to TRBJ1-3, with D possibly TRBD1 on 5 matching bases. Germline CDR1 and CDR2: MDHEN and SYDVKM. The CDR3 is 15 residues long. Trimming cost V 6 bases and J 4 bases, with 16 bases left between them. CDR3 coding DNA: TGTGCCAGCAGCTATGAAGGGGCGAGAGGAAACACCATATATTTT. Residues: CASSYEGARGNTIYF.

This clone was seen only once. The chain recombines TRBV7-9 with TRBJ2-7; 9 bases match TRBD1. The CDR3 extends over 17 amino acids. Germline V gene data show CDR1 as SEHNR and CDR2 as FQNEAQ (reference sequence). Trimming cost V 5 bases and J 7 bases; bases outside gene matches: 18. The CDR3 DNA sequence: TGTGCCAGCAGCCCGGACGGACAGGGGCCTCCTTTTTGGGAGCAGTACTTC. It translates to CASSPDGQGPPFWEQYF.

V is TRBV6-5 and J is TRBJ1-6, with 8 nucleotides matching TRBD1. The J segment lost 6 bases and the V segment lost 6 bases, leaving 4 bases of the junction unmatched. The CDR3 contains 14 residues. Per the germline V gene, CDR1 is MNHEY and CDR2 is SVGAGI. The CDR3 reads CASRYTGGNSPLHF. CDR3 in DNA: TGTGCCAGCAGGTATACAGGGGGTAATTCACCCCTCCACTTT.

The chain joins TRBV5-6 to TRBJ2-7, with D uncertain. The CDR3 sequence is 16 residues long. The V and J ends lost 0 bases and 2 bases respectively, with 15 bases between them. Germline lookup yields CDR1 SGHDT and CDR2 YYEEEE. CDR3 loop: CASSLEWAGKAYEQYV. The DNA for the CDR3 is TGTGCCAGCAGCTTGGAATGGGCAGGAAAAGCCTACGAGCAGTACGTC.

The gene calls are TRBV7-2 and TRBJ2-1; TRBD1 matches 11 bases. Germline values: CDR1 SGHTA, CDR2 FQGNSA. V shed 5 bases and J 15 bases; nucleotides not matched to a gene: 9. CDR3 length equals 13 residues. The CDR3: CASSTRDRGWMFF. CDR3 nucleotide sequence: TGTGCCAGCAGCACCCGGGACAGGGGGTGGATGTTCTTC.

The chain uses TRBV4-1 and TRBJ2-1; 11 positions match TRBD2. The CDR3 extends over 17 amino acids. The V segment lost 2 bases and the J segment 2 bases; nucleotides outside the gene matches: 5. Looked up from germline, CDR1 is MGHRA and CDR2 is YSYEKL. The CDR3 protein is CASSQYYSGGAYNEQFF. Here the CDR3 DNA reads TGCGCCAGCAGCCAATACTATAGCGGGGGGGCCTACAATGAGCAGTTCTTC.